These 9 T cell receptor beta chains were sequenced from one sample in a study of blood T cell repertoires in COVID-19. TCRdb's copy holds only in-frame clones and misses some; the assay was immunoSEQ multiplex PCR. The profile shows approximately 150,000 clones, about 85% of them singletons. The specimen was peripheral blood. The receptors originated from a woman aged 80 or over with COVID-19, enrolled during active disease.

This chain links TRBV5-4 with TRBJ2-2; TRBD1 matches at 9 bases. The V segment lost 5 bases and the J segment 1 base; nucleotides outside the gene matches: 0. The CDR3 is 14 amino acids. Per the germline V gene, CDR1 is SGHNT and CDR2 is YYREEE (reference sequence). The chain's CDR3 is CASRTGGNTGELFF. CDR3 in DNA: TGTGCCAGCAGGACAGGGGGGAACACCGGGGAGCTGTTTTTT. Complete variable domain (other parts from reference TRBV5-4 and TRBJ2-2): ETGVTQSPTHLIKTRGQQVTLRCSSQSGHNTVSWYQQALGQGPQFIFQYYREEENGRGNFPPRFSGLQFPNYSSELNVNALELDDSALYLCASRTGGNTGELFFGEGSRLTVL.

The chain employs TRBV4-1 and TRBJ1-4; the D gene is possibly TRBD1 (6 bases). The germline gives CDR1 MGHRA, CDR2 YSYEKL. CDR3 length equals 15 residues. Trimming removed 6 bases from V and 4 bases from J, with 15 bases in between. The CDR3 region is CASSLQGGGNEKLFF. CDR3 nucleotides: TGCGCCAGCAGTCTACAGGGTGGGGGTAATGAAAAACTGTTTTTT.

The rearrangement uses TRBV7-2 and TRBJ2-3; D uncertain. Germline loops: CDR1 SGHTA, CDR2 FQGNSA. V was pared by 3 bases and J by 3 bases, with 4 bases between. The CDR3 has 12 residues. CDR3: CASSFSTDTQYF. CDR3 sequence (DNA): TGTGCCAGCAGCTTTTCAACAGATACGCAGTATTTT.

The chain has TRBV7-2 and TRBJ1-2, with D possibly being TRBD1 (6 bases). CDR3 size: 14 residues. CDR1 SGHTA and CDR2 FQGNSA come from the germline V gene. V was cut by 6 bases and J by 4 bases, with 15 bases left in between. CDR3 coding DNA: TGTGCCAGCAGGCCCCCAGGGGACCTCTATGGCTACACCTTC. This encodes CASRPPGDLYGYTF.

The chain recombines TRBV7-6 with TRBJ2-5; 7 bases align to TRBD1. Trimming at V came to 6 bases and at J to 4 bases, leaving 8 bases not matched to a gene. From germline, CDR1 is SGHVS and CDR2 FNYEAQ. This CDR3 is 14 amino acids long. CDR3 region: CASRDWTGGETQYF. CDR3 in DNA: TGTGCCAGCAGAGATTGGACAGGAGGAGAGACCCAGTACTTC.

The CDR3 DNA reads as TGTGCCAGCCGGCTAGCGGGAGGGCGCGATGAGCAGTTCTTC. As protein: CASRLAGGRDEQFF. V gene TRBV2 combines with J gene TRBJ2-1, with 12 bases matching TRBD2. Trimming removed 8 bases from V and 8 bases from J; junction bases left unmatched: 7. The germline gives CDR1 SNHLY, CDR2 FYNNEI. The CDR3 has 14 residues.

The chain has TRBV18 and TRBJ1-2, with 8 bases identical to TRBD1. The length of the CDR3 is 13 residues. The germline CDR1 and CDR2 sequences are KGHSH and LQKENI. The J segment lost 3 bases and the V segment lost 6 bases, leaving 3 bases of the junction unmatched. CDR3 protein: CASSQDRDYGYTF. The CDR3 DNA sequence: TGTGCCAGCTCCCAGGACAGGGACTATGGCTACACCTTC.

The genes are TRBV6-5 and TRBJ2-7; the match to TRBD2 covers 8 bases. V shed 3 bases and J 2 bases; nucleotides not matched to a gene: 3. The CDR3 consists of 14 residues. The V gene's germline CDR1 is MNHEY and CDR2 SVGAGI. The CDR3 sequence is CASSYQRGPYEQYF. In nucleotides, the CDR3 is TGTGCCAGCAGTTATCAGCGGGGGCCCTACGAGCAGTACTTC.

In its sample, this clone was seen a few times. The V and J genes are TRBV29-1 and TRBJ2-1; D is possibly TRBD2 (6 bases). Trimming pared 4 bases from V and 5 bases from J, leaving 9 bases between. This CDR3 is 12 amino acids long. The germline gives CDR1 SQVTM, CDR2 ANQGSEA. DNA of the CDR3: TGCAGCGTTGGGGGCGGGGACAATGAGCAGTTCTTC. Amino acid sequence: CSVGGGDNEQFF.